This T cell receptor beta chain was sequenced for a study of blood T cell repertoires in COVID-19. Measured with immunoSEQ multiplex PCR; TCRdb has only the in-frame clones, and not every one. The top ten hold around 4% of the sample, which has under 400,000 clones, roughly nine tenths seen once. The CDR3 has 14 amino acids. V lost 4 bases and J 4 bases, leaving 12 bases between the germline ends. CDR1 and CDR2 (germline): MGHRA, YSYEKL. This clone was found once. The receptor's source is a woman in her sixties or seventies with COVID-19, enrolled during active disease. Sequenced: peripheral blood. This sequence joins TRBV4-1 and TRBJ2-3; a weak D match, TRBD2 (5 bases). The CDR3 bases are TGCGCCAGCAGCCTGGACTCGGCGGCAGATACGCAGTATTTT. It codes for CASSLDSAADTQYF.